The sequence of this T cell receptor beta chain was determined in a study of response to subunit inactivated influenza vaccine (dated by TCRdb to 2016 to 2019). About the investigation overall: Deep quantitative profiling of the T cell receptor repertoire was used in the study to follow responses to a trivalent subunit inactivated influenza vaccine. General findings and caveats noted by the study authors: It was suggested by the authors that each seasonal influenza vaccination may recruit only a limited number of new T cells.

Of note for this clonotype: There is no known antigen for this receptor. No per-base quality is available; no much larger clone lies one base away.

Library prep was done by RT-PCR. TCRdb names Illumina HiSeq 2500 as the instrument used. TCRdb reworked the public reads: Q25 trimming with fastp, MiXCR clone assembly, productive beta chains retained. Every CDR3 protein is listed once, alongside the most common genes and DNA of its rows. In this sample the table shows 490,000 or so distinct CDR3 sequences, under 9% of which occur a single time. The ten largest clones take up 10% to 15% of the sample. This sample comprised PBMCs from blood, obtained roughly 24 months after vaccination. The TCR sequence derives from a man aged 45 to 75 who received an inactivated influenza vaccine. Donor details come from another sample of the same person, matched by shared clones.

The DNA sequence follows: TGCAGCGTTCGGGACGGAAGCAATCAGCCCCAGCATTTT. It specifies CSVRDGSNQPQHF. This receptor chain uses TRBV29-1 and TRBJ1-5, and perhaps TRBD1 as D gene, on 5 matching bases. Measured from the cysteine to the phenylalanine, the CDR3 is 13 residues long. Left in the record is the CDR3 DNA by itself, 39 bases read in frame from the first base. CDR1 is given as SQVTM and CDR2 as ANQGSEA, both from the germline V gene. The germline ends are 9 bases apart after V is trimmed by 5 bases and J by 1 base.